These T cell receptor beta chains were read from a single sample in a study of T cell responses to AZD1222 COVID-19 vaccine. Measured with immunoSEQ multiplex PCR; TCRdb has only the in-frame clones, and not every one. The data contain roughly 150,000 clones, around 90% of them seen just once; the ten biggest clones take up about 5%. Source: peripheral blood, taken on day 0 of AZD1222 vaccination. The receptors come from an adult in good health. Both conserved end residues are part of each CDR3. A D gene is named only where the DNA matches it firmly. The size field is filled for only some rows; it gives once, few, many or a size class.

cdr3_nt | cdr3_aa | j_call | v_call | clone_size | d_call
TGTGCCAGCGGGGCTCGGGATACGCAGTATTTT | CASGARDTQYF | TRBJ2-3 | TRBV7-2 | once | NA
TGTGCCTGGACGGGAGCCGGGACAGCTAATGAAAAACTGTTTTTT | CAWTGAGTANEKLFF | TRBJ1-4 | TRBV30 | NA | TRBD1
TGTGCCAGCAGTTCGGGACGGCCAAATAATTCACCCCTCCACTTT | CASSSGRPNNSPLHF | TRBJ1-6 | TRBV6-2/TRBV6-3 | NA | NA
TGTGCCAGCAGTTTATCCCCGTGGGGTGAAGCTTTCTTT | CASSLSPWGEAFF | TRBJ1-1 | TRBV27 | NA | NA
TGTGCCAGTAGTCCCGGGACAGGGTGGAACACTGAAGCTTTCTTT | CASSPGTGWNTEAFF | TRBJ1-1 | TRBV19 | NA | TRBD1
TGTGCCAGCAGTTTTCGGGTATCCACCGGGGAGCTGTTTTTT | CASSFRVSTGELFF | TRBJ2-2 | TRBV28 | NA | NA
TGTGCCAGTGACGCGGGAAGTGGCACAGATACGCAGTATTTT | CASDAGSGTDTQYF | TRBJ2-3 | TRBV19 | NA | NA
TGTGCCAGCAGCCGGACAGAATTGAACACCGGGGAGCTGTTTTTT | CASSRTELNTGELFF | TRBJ2-2 | TRBV3-1/TRBV3-2 | NA | NA
TGTGCCAGCAGTGTAGCGGGAGGCAGGACTCAAGACTTC | CASSVAGGRTQDF | TRBJ2-7 | TRBV3-1/TRBV3-2 | NA | TRBD2
TGTGCCAGCAGTTTATCTGGGGCTATCTACAATGAGCAGTTCTTC | CASSLSGAIYNEQFF | TRBJ2-1 | TRBV27 | NA | NA
TGTGCCAGCAGCCTTGGTCCGTCGTCGTCCCCCTATGGCTACACCTTC | CASSLGPSSSPYGYTF | TRBJ1-2 | TRBV5-6 | NA | NA
TGTGCCAGCAAAGTGACTGGAGAGACCCAGTACTTC | CASKVTGETQYF | TRBJ2-5 | TRBV28 | NA | NA
TGTGCCAGTAGTACCTTAGGGGGGCGGCCAGGGCCCCAGCATTTT | CASSTLGGRPGPQHF | TRBJ1-5 | TRBV19 | NA | NA
TGCGCCAGCAGCCGAGGGACTAGCGGGAGGACTGAGCAGTTCTTC | CASSRGTSGRTEQFF | TRBJ2-1 | TRBV5-1 | NA | TRBD2
TGTGCCAGCAGTTCGTTAGCGGGAGGCGAGCAGTACTTC | CASSSLAGGEQYF | TRBJ2-7 | TRBV27 | NA | TRBD2
TGTGCCAGCAGCCCCCTGGACAGGGGTACTGAAGCTTTCTTT | CASSPLDRGTEAFF | TRBJ1-1 | TRBV6-5 | NA | TRBD1
TGTGCCAGCTGGAAGGGCAATGAGCAGTTCTTC | CASWKGNEQFF | TRBJ2-1 | TRBV18 | NA | NA
TGTGCCAGCAGCTCCTACAGGGCCTTGGGGAATGAGCAGTTCTTC | CASSSYRALGNEQFF | TRBJ2-1 | TRBV7-9 | NA | NA
TGTGCCTGGAGAGAGACAGGGGGTCATGGCTACACCTTC | CAWRETGGHGYTF | TRBJ1-2 | TRBV30 | NA | TRBD1
TGTGCCAGCAGCTTTTTAGTGGGTACTAATGAAAAACTGTTTTTT | CASSFLVGTNEKLFF | TRBJ1-4 | TRBV7-9 | NA | NA
TGTGCCAGTAGTATCTCGAGTGGCTATGGCTACACCTTC | CASSISSGYGYTF | TRBJ1-2 | TRBV19 | once | NA
TGTGCCAGCAGTTTTTATATAATCTCTAATCAGCCCCAGCATTTT | CASSFYIISNQPQHF | TRBJ1-5 | TRBV6-5 | NA | NA
TGTGCCAGCAGTTACCCGAGGGCGGGTCCCTCCTACGAGCAGTACTTC | CASSYPRAGPSYEQYF | TRBJ2-7 | TRBV6-6 | NA | NA
TGCGCCAGCAGCCACACCGGGGAGCTGTTTTTT | CASSHTGELFF | TRBJ2-2 | TRBV4-1 | NA | NA
TGCAGTGCTAGTCCAGGGGGTTACAACTACGAGCAGTACTTC | CSASPGGYNYEQYF | TRBJ2-7 | TRBV20-1 | once | TRBD1
TGTGCCAGCAGCCTAGGGCCGCCCTTCAGTGGCGGGCATCACAATGAGCAGTTCTTC | CASSLGPPFSGGHHNEQFF | TRBJ2-1 | TRBV6-2/TRBV6-3 | NA | NA
TGTGCCAGCAGTCAAGCGGGTCTCCAAGAGACCCAGTACTTC | CASSQAGLQETQYF | TRBJ2-5 | TRBV5-6 | once | NA
TGCGCCAGCAGCCAAGTCCCCTTTGGGCAGCCCCAGCATTTT | CASSQVPFGQPQHF | TRBJ1-5 | TRBV4-1 | NA | NA
TGTGCCATCAGTCAGGGGAGGGAAGGAAACACCATATATTTT | CAISQGREGNTIYF | TRBJ1-3 | TRBV10-3 | NA | NA
TGTGCCAGCAGCTTAGGGGGGGTATCCTACAATGAGCAGTTCTTC | CASSLGGVSYNEQFF | TRBJ2-1 | TRBV13 | NA | NA
TGTGCCAGCAGCGTAGCGGGGAGTAGCGGGAGTACAGATACGCAGTATTTT | CASSVAGSSGSTDTQYF | TRBJ2-3 | TRBV9 | NA | TRBD2
TGTGCCAGCAGTTCCGGGGACGGGCGTAACTATGGCTACACCTTC | CASSSGDGRNYGYTF | TRBJ1-2 | TRBV6-5 | NA | NA
TGTGCCAGCAGGGGACGGGGATTAGGCACTGAAGCTTTCTTT | CASRGRGLGTEAFF | TRBJ1-1 | TRBV6-5 | NA | NA
TGTGCCAGCAGTCCGGCGGACCGAGGGGATCAGCCCCAGCATTTT | CASSPADRGDQPQHF | TRBJ1-5 | TRBV6-5 | NA | NA
TGTGCCAGCAGCGGGCTTACTAGCGGGAGGGCTAATGAGCAGTTCTTC | CASSGLTSGRANEQFF | TRBJ2-1 | TRBV5-8 | few | TRBD2
TGCGCCAGCAGTTCAACGTCCCGATCCTACGAGCAGTACTTC | CASSSTSRSYEQYF | TRBJ2-7 | TRBV23-1 | NA | NA
TGTGCCAGCCTAACTCTCCCAGTGAACACTGAAGCTTTCTTT | CASLTLPVNTEAFF | TRBJ1-1 | TRBV28 | NA | NA
TGTGCCAGTAGTATCGGACAGGATCTCTCCTACGAGCAGTACTTC | CASSIGQDLSYEQYF | TRBJ2-7 | TRBV19 | NA | TRBD1
TGTGCCAGCAGTTGGCCGTCGGGGGTCCCCCTCTACGAGCAGTACTTC | CASSWPSGVPLYEQYF | TRBJ2-7 | TRBV6-6 | NA | NA
TGTGCCAGCAGTGGGACAGGCGGCACAGATACGCAGTATTTT | CASSGTGGTDTQYF | TRBJ2-3 | TRBV6-4 | NA | TRBD1
TGTGCCAGCAGTTTGGGGGGTGCTAATTCACCCCTCCACTTT | CASSLGGANSPLHF | TRBJ1-6 | TRBV27 | NA | NA
TGTGCCAGCAGCTTAGTACGGTTAGGTGGGAACACTGAAGCTTTCTTT | CASSLVRLGGNTEAFF | TRBJ1-1 | TRBV7-2 | few | NA
TGTGCCAGCAGCTTAGGGGTCAGAACCTACGAGCAGTACTTC | CASSLGVRTYEQYF | TRBJ2-7 | TRBV7-9 | NA | NA
TGTGCCAGCAGTTTTGAGAGCTCCTACGAGCAGTACTTC | CASSFESSYEQYF | TRBJ2-7 | TRBV12-3/TRBV12-4 | NA | NA
TGTGCCAGCAGTAAACAGGGTACGGCCGGGGAGCTGTTTTTT | CASSKQGTAGELFF | TRBJ2-2 | TRBV4-2 | NA | NA
TGTGCCAGCAGTTCAGGCGGCTACACCTTC | CASSSGGYTF | TRBJ1-2 | TRBV6-5 | NA | NA
TGTGCCAGCAGTCCCAGCCGCAATAGCAATCAGCCCCAGCATTTT | CASSPSRNSNQPQHF | TRBJ1-5 | TRBV27 | NA | NA
TGCGCCAGCAGCCAAGACACAAACACTGAAGCTTTCTTT | CASSQDTNTEAFF | TRBJ1-1 | TRBV4-1 | NA | NA
TGTGCCAGCAGTTTGGAACAAGGGGGTCAGCCCCAGCATTTT | CASSLEQGGQPQHF | TRBJ1-5 | TRBV6-4 | once | NA
TGTGCCAGCAGACGCACTAGCGGGAGTCTCTATACGCAGTATTTT | CASRRTSGSLYTQYF | TRBJ2-3 | TRBV11-2 | NA | TRBD2
TGTGCCAGCAGACCCGGACTAGCGGGAGCCTACGAGCAGTACTTC | CASRPGLAGAYEQYF | TRBJ2-7 | TRBV6-5 | NA | TRBD2
TGTGCCAGCAGCTTAGTTGTAAGGTTCGAAGACACTGAAGCTTTCTTT | CASSLVVRFEDTEAFF | TRBJ1-1 | TRBV7-9 | NA | NA
TGTGCCAGCAGCGTAGCGGTCCATAACACCGGGGAGCTGTTTTTT | CASSVAVHNTGELFF | TRBJ2-2 | TRBV9 | NA | NA
TGTGCCAGCAGTTACACTATCCTAGCGGGCCTTCCCTACGAGCAGTACTTC | CASSYTILAGLPYEQYF | TRBJ2-7 | TRBV6-2/TRBV6-3 | few | TRBD2
TGCAGCGCCGGTGGGACAGGGAAGGGAAACACCATATATTTT | CSAGGTGKGNTIYF | TRBJ1-3 | TRBV29-1 | NA | TRBD1
TGTGCCAGCAGTTTAAAAGTGACAGGCCTTAGCACAGATACGCAGTATTTT | CASSLKVTGLSTDTQYF | TRBJ2-3 | TRBV28 | NA | NA
TGTGCCAGCAGTCCCCGAATAGCGGCCTCCCAAGAGACCCAGTACTTC | CASSPRIAASQETQYF | TRBJ2-5 | TRBV28 | NA | NA
TGTGCCAGCACTCCCCCCGGACAGGTCGAGCAGCCCCAGCATTTT | CASTPPGQVEQPQHF | TRBJ1-5 | TRBV28 | NA | TRBD1
TGTGCCAGCAGGATGAATACCCCTAACTATGGCTACACCTTC | CASRMNTPNYGYTF | TRBJ1-2 | TRBV27 | NA | NA